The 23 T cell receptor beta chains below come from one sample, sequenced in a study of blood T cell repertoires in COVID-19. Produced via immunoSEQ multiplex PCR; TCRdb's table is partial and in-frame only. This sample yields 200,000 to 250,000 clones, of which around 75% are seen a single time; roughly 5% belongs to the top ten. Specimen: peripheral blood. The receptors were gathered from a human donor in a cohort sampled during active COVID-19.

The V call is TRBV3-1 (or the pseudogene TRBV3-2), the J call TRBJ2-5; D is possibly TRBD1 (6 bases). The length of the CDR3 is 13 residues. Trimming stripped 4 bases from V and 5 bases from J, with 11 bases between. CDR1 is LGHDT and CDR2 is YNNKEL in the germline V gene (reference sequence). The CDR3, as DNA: TGTGCCAGCAGCCTGACAGGCATGGAGACCCAGTACTTC. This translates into CASSLTGMETQYF.

CDR3 loop: CASSQEDRSSYGYTF. The CDR3, as DNA: TGCGCCAGCAGCCAAGAGGACAGGTCGAGCTATGGCTACACCTTC. This chain joins TRBV4-3 and TRBJ1-2; 7 bases match TRBD1. CDR3 length equals 15 residues. Losses at the gene ends were 0 bases for V and 4 bases for J; bases not matched to a gene: 5. Germline V gene sequence: CDR1 LGHNA, CDR2 YSLEER.

This CDR3 is CASSHSRGPVSGNTIYF. Here the CDR3 DNA reads TGTGCCAGCAGCCACTCGCGGGGGCCCGTCTCTGGAAACACCATATATTTT. This sequence joins TRBV7-8 and TRBJ1-3, with a tentative D call TRBD1 (6 bases). In germline, CDR1 is SGHVS, CDR2 FQNEAQ. V lost 5 bases and J lost 0, with 17 bases in between. The length of the CDR3 is 17 residues.

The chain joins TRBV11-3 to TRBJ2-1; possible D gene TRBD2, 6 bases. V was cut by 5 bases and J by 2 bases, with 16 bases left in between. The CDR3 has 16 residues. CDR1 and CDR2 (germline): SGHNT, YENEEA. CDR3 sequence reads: CASSTLAGGAYNEQFF. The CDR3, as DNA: TGTGCCAGCAGCACATTAGCCGGAGGGGCCTACAATGAGCAGTTCTTC.

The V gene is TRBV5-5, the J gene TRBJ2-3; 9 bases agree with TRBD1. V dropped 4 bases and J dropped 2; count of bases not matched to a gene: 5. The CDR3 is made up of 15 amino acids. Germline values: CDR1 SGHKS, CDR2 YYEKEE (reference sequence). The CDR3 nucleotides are TGTGCCAGCAGCACAGGACAGGGGCACACAGATACGCAGTATTTT. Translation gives CASSTGQGHTDTQYF.

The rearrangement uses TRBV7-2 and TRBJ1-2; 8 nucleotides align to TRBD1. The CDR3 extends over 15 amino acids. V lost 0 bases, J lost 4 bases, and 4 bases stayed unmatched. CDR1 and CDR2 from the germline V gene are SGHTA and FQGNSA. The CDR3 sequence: CASSLAGQGAYGYTF. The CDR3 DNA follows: TGTGCCAGCAGCTTAGCGGGGCAGGGGGCCTATGGCTACACCTTC.

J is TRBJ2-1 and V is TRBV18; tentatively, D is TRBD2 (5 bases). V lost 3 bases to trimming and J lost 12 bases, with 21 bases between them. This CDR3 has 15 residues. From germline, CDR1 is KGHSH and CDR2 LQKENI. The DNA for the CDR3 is TGTGCCAGCTCACCTCTTTCGGGTTCCGGGAAAGGGCAGTTCTTC. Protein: CASSPLSGSGKGQFF.

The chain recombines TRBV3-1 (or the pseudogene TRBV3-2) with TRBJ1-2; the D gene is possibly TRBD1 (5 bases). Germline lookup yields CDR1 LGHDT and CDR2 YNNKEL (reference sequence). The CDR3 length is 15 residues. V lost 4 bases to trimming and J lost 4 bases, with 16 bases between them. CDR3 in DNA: TGTGCCAGCAGCCTTTCGGCGGGGACTCTCTATGGCTACACCTTC. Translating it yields CASSLSAGTLYGYTF.

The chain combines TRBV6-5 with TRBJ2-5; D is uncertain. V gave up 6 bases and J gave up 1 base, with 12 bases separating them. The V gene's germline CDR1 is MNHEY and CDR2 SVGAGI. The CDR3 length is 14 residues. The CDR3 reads CASRIYRTQETQYF. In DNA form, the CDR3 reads TGTGCCAGCAGGATCTACCGTACCCAAGAGACCCAGTACTTC.

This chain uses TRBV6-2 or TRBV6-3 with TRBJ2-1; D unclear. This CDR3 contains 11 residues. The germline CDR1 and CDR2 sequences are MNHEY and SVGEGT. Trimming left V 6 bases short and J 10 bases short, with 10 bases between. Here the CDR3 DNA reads TGTGCCAGCAGCCGTCGCGAGGAGCAGTTCTTC. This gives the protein CASSRREEQFF.

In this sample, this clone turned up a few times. The CDR3 loop reads CSALSYEQYF. For the CDR3, the DNA is TGCAGTGCTCTTTCCTACGAGCAGTACTTC. The chain employs TRBV20-1 and TRBJ2-7, with unresolved D. V gave up 5 bases and J gave up 1 base, with 3 bases separating them. The CDR3 sequence is 10 residues long. Germline CDR1 DFQATT, CDR2 SNEGSKA (reference sequence).

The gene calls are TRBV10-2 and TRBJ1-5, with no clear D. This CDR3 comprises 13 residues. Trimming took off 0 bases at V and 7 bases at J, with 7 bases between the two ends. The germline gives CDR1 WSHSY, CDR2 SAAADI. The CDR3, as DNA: TGCGCCAGCAGTGAGTCGAGTCCCCAGCCCCAGCATTTT. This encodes CASSESSPQPQHF.

CDR3 DNA sequence: TGCGCCAGCAGCTTGGCCTCCCGGAACACCGGGGAGCTGTTTTTT. As protein: CASSLASRNTGELFF. The rearrangement links TRBV5-1 to TRBJ2-2; D is uncertain. The CDR3 loop spans 15 amino acids. CDR1 is SGHRS and CDR2 is YFSETQ in the germline V gene. Trimming shortened V by 0 bases and J by 1 base, and 7 bases separated the two germline ends.

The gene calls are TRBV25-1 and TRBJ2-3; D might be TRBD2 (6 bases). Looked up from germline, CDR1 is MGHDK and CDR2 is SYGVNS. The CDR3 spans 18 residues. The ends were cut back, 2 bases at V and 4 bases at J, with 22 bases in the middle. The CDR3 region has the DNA TGTGCCAGCAGTGAAACCCTTCACTCAGCGGGCGGGGCAGATACGCAGTATTTT. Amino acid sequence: CASSETLHSAGGADTQYF.

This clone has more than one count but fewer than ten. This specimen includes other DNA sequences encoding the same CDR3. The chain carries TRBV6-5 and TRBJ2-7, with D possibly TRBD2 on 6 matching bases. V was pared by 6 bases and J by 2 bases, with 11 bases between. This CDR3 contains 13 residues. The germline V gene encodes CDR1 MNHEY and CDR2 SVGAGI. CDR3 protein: CASSPGGPYEQYF. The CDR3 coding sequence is TGTGCCAGCAGCCCCGGGGGACCCTACGAGCAGTACTTC.

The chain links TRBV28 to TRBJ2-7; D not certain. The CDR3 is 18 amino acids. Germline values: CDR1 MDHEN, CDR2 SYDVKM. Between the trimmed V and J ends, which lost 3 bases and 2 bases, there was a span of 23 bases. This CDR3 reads CASSFPRPGQVRTYEQYF. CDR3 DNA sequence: TGTGCCAGCAGTTTCCCGCGCCCTGGCCAGGTTCGGACCTACGAGCAGTACTTC.

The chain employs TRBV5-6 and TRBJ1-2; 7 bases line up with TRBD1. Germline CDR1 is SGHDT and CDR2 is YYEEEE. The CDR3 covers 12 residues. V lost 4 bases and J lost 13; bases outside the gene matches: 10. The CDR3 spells CASSRGQEVGTF. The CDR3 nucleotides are TGTGCCAGCAGCCGAGGACAGGAGGTAGGCACCTTC.

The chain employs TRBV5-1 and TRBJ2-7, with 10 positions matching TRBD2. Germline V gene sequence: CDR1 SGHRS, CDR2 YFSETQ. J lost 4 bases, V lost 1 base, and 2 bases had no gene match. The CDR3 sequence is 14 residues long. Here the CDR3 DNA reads TGCGCCAGCAGCTTGTCTAGCGGGAGTTACGAGCAGTACTTC. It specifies CASSLSSGSYEQYF.

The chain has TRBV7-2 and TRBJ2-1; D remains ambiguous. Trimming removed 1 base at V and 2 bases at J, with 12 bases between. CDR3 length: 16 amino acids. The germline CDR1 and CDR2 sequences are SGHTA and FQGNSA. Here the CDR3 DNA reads TGTGCCAGCAGCTTAGGTCGTCAGACAACCTACAATGAGCAGTTCTTC. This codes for CASSLGRQTTYNEQFF.

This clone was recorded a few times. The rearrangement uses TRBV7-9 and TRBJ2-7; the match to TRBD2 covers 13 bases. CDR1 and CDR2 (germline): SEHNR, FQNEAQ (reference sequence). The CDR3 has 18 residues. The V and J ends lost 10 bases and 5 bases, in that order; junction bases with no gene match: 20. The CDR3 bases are TGTGCCATCACAGGCCGGTTGAACCCGGGACTAGCGGGACACGAGCAGTACTTC. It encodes CAITGRLNPGLAGHEQYF.

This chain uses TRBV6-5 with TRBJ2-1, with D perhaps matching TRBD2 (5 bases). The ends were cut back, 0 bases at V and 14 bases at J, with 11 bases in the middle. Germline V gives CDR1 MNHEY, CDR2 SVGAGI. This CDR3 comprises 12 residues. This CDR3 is CASSYSGQREFF. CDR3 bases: TGTGCCAGCAGTTACTCGGGCCAGAGGGAGTTCTTC.

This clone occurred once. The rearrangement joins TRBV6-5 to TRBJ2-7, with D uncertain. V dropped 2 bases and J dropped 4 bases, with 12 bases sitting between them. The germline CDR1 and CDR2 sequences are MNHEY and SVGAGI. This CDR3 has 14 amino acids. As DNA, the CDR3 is TGTGCCAGCAGTTACGCGAGAGATTATTACGAGCAGTACTTC. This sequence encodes CASSYARDYYEQYF.

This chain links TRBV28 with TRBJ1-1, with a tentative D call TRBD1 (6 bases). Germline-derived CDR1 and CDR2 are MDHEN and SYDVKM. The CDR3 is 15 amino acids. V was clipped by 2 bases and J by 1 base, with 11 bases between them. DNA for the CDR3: TGTGCCAGCAGTTTACCGACAGGAGGGAACACTGAAGCTTTCTTT. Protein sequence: CASSLPTGGNTEAFF.